The rows below give T cell receptor beta chains drawn from one sample of a study of long-term antiretroviral therapy in people with HIV. Profiled with immunoSEQ multiplex PCR; TCRdb holds only in-frame clones, not every one. Of roughly 34,000 clones in the sample, approximately 95% are singletons; the top ten hold about 3.7%. The sample was unsorted PBMCs, taken more than 5 years after starting antiretroviral therapy. Every receptor here comes from a woman in her fifties or sixties with HIV. Each CDR3 is given with its conserved first and last residue. Each record gives: J gene, D gene, V gene, clone size, CDR3 DNA, CDR3 protein. A D gene is named only where the DNA matches it firmly. Some rows have no size entry. The others give once, few or many, or a class for an expanded clone.

J: TRBJ2-7; D: TRBD1; V: TRBV19; size: NA; DNA: TGTGCCACCAGAGAGACAGGGGAGTACTACGAGCAGTACTTC; CDR3: CATRETGEYYEQYF
J: TRBJ2-2; D: NA; V: TRBV4-1; size: once; DNA: TGCGCCAGCAGCCGATCCCAGGGGACCACCGGGGAGCTGTTTTTT; CDR3: CASSRSQGTTGELFF
J: TRBJ2-5; D: NA; V: TRBV30; size: NA; DNA: TGTGCCTGGAGTGTGTCCATAACAGGGAAAGAGACCCAGTACTTC; CDR3: CAWSVSITGKETQYF
J: TRBJ2-1; D: TRBD1; V: TRBV6-4; size: NA; DNA: TGTGCCAGCAGACAGACCGGGACAGGGAATGAGCAGTTCTTC; CDR3: CASRQTGTGNEQFF
J: TRBJ1-6; D: NA; V: TRBV11-2; size: NA; DNA: TGTGCCAGCAGCTTAGATAGTGTAAACTCACCCCTCCACTTT; CDR3: CASSLDSVNSPLHF
J: TRBJ2-1; D: TRBD2; V: TRBV9; size: NA; DNA: TGTGCCAGCGGCCCGGGGGGTAGCAATGAGCAGTTCTTC; CDR3: CASGPGGSNEQFF
J: TRBJ1-5; D: NA; V: TRBV2; size: once; DNA: TGTGCCAGCAGAGCCGGGACACATAATAGCAATCAGCCCCAGCATTTT; CDR3: CASRAGTHNSNQPQHF
J: TRBJ1-2; D: NA; V: TRBV9; size: NA; DNA: TGTGCCAGCAGCCCCGACAGGAGACCTTTGTATGGCTACACCTTC; CDR3: CASSPDRRPLYGYTF
J: TRBJ2-3; D: NA; V: TRBV7-3; size: NA; DNA: TGTGCCAGCAGCCCCCAGCACAGCACAGATACGCAGTATTTT; CDR3: CASSPQHSTDTQYF
J: TRBJ1-2; D: NA; V: TRBV12-1; size: NA; DNA: TGTGCCAGCAGCTTTGTCAGAGGGTGGATCTATGGCTACACCTTC; CDR3: CASSFVRGWIYGYTF
J: TRBJ2-7; D: NA; V: TRBV10-1; size: NA; DNA: TGCGCCAGCAGTGAGTCACCCGGGACGAAAGAGCAGTACTTC; CDR3: CASSESPGTKEQYF
J: TRBJ1-2; D: NA; V: TRBV19; size: NA; DNA: TGTGCCAGTAGAATGTATCACAGGGAGAGCTATGGCTACACCTTC; CDR3: CASRMYHRESYGYTF
J: TRBJ1-4; D: NA; V: TRBV5-1; size: NA; DNA: TGCGCCAGCAGCTTTGAGACGCCAAATGAAAAACTGTTTTTT; CDR3: CASSFETPNEKLFF
J: TRBJ2-1; D: NA; V: TRBV7-2; size: NA; DNA: TGTGCCAGCAGCCCCGAGGGTAACTACAATGAGCAGTTCTTC; CDR3: CASSPEGNYNEQFF
J: TRBJ2-2; D: TRBD1; V: TRBV7-3; size: NA; DNA: TGTGCCAGCAGCGAAGGACAGGGGGCGAACACCGGGGAGCTGTTTTTT; CDR3: CASSEGQGANTGELFF
J: TRBJ1-2; D: NA; V: TRBV7-2; size: once; DNA: TGTGCCAGCAGCTTAGCGCCTGGCGGGCATGGCTACACCTTC; CDR3: CASSLAPGGHGYTF
J: TRBJ2-3; D: NA; V: TRBV19; size: NA; DNA: TGTGCCAGTAGTATGGGACTTACAGATACGCAGTATTTT; CDR3: CASSMGLTDTQYF
J: TRBJ1-5; D: NA; V: TRBV2; size: NA; DNA: TGTGCCAGCAGTGCGGACTACAATCAGCCCCAGCATTTT; CDR3: CASSADYNQPQHF
J: TRBJ1-2; D: TRBD1; V: TRBV30; size: NA; DNA: TGTGCCTGGACCCGGACAGGGGGATATGGCTACACCTTC; CDR3: CAWTRTGGYGYTF
J: TRBJ2-3; D: TRBD1; V: TRBV5-1; size: NA; DNA: TGCGCCAGCAGCCCCGGGACAGTGAGCACAGATACGCAGTATTTT; CDR3: CASSPGTVSTDTQYF
J: TRBJ1-2; D: NA; V: TRBV6-5; size: NA; DNA: TGTGCCAGCACCAGGGATGGTTATGGCTACACCTTC; CDR3: CASTRDGYGYTF
J: TRBJ2-2; D: NA; V: TRBV6-4; size: NA; DNA: TGTGCCAGCAGTGGAGAGCCAGGAGAAACCGGGGAGCTGTTTTTT; CDR3: CASSGEPGETGELFF
J: TRBJ1-4; D: NA; V: TRBV5-8; size: NA; DNA: TGTGCCAGCACTCAGGGGACCCGGGATGCAACTAATGAAAAACTGTTTTTT; CDR3: CASTQGTRDATNEKLFF
J: TRBJ1-3; D: TRBD1; V: TRBV7-9; size: NA; DNA: TGTGCCAGCAGTCGCCGGGACAGATCCTTCTCTGGAAACACCATATATTTT; CDR3: CASSRRDRSFSGNTIYF
J: TRBJ2-7; D: NA; V: TRBV19; size: NA; DNA: TGTGCCTCGACCCGGGCAGGGCAACGCGAGCAGTACTTC; CDR3: CASTRAGQREQYF
J: TRBJ2-3; D: TRBD1; V: TRBV7-9; size: NA; DNA: TGTGCCAGCAGCTTAGGGGACAGGGGGCGATCCTCCACAGATACGCAGTATTTT; CDR3: CASSLGDRGRSSTDTQYF
J: TRBJ1-2; D: NA; V: TRBV7-2; size: NA; DNA: TGTGCCAGCAGCTTAGAAGGGTTGGGGGGCAGAGGGTATGGCTACACCTTC; CDR3: CASSLEGLGGRGYGYTF
J: TRBJ2-7; D: NA; V: TRBV15; size: NA; DNA: TGTGCCACCAGCAGAGCATCCTCGTCGCGCGAGCAGTACTTC; CDR3: CATSRASSSREQYF
J: TRBJ2-7; D: TRBD1; V: TRBV19; size: NA; DNA: TGTGCCAGTAGTATCTCACAGGGGTCTACCTACGAGCAGTACTTC; CDR3: CASSISQGSTYEQYF
J: TRBJ2-1; D: NA; V: TRBV6-5; size: NA; DNA: TGTGCCAGCAGCCCCTCGAGGTACAATGAGCAGTTCTTC; CDR3: CASSPSRYNEQFF
J: TRBJ2-1; D: NA; V: TRBV30; size: NA; DNA: TGTGCCTGGGGGACGAAATACAATGAGCAGTTCTTC; CDR3: CAWGTKYNEQFF
J: TRBJ1-2; D: TRBD1; V: TRBV18; size: NA; DNA: TGTGCCAGCTCGCAGGGGGGAGGCTACACCTTC; CDR3: CASSQGGGYTF
J: TRBJ1-1; D: NA; V: TRBV7-2; size: NA; DNA: TGTGCCAGCAGCTCCCCGGGGGGGTACACTGAAGCTTTCTTT; CDR3: CASSSPGGYTEAFF
J: TRBJ1-6; D: NA; V: TRBV7-9; size: NA; DNA: TGTGCCAGCAGCTTAAAAGCCGGGGCAGGGCTTTATTCACCCCTCCACTTT; CDR3: CASSLKAGAGLYSPLHF
J: TRBJ1-6; D: NA; V: TRBV13; size: NA; DNA: TGTGCCAGCAGTACGAGGTCCTATAATTCACCCCTCCACTTT; CDR3: CASSTRSYNSPLHF
J: TRBJ2-6; D: TRBD1; V: TRBV27; size: NA; DNA: TGTGCCAGCAGTTCGGCAAGGACAGGCTCTGGGGCCAACGTCCTGACTTTC; CDR3: CASSSARTGSGANVLTF
J: TRBJ1-2; D: NA; V: TRBV25-1; size: NA; DNA: TGTGCCAGCTCCCCCCTCGGCGCCGCCCACGATGGCTACACCTTC; CDR3: CASSPLGAAHDGYTF
J: TRBJ2-1; D: TRBD1; V: TRBV30; size: NA; DNA: TGTGCCTGGAGTCCCGGCATCGTGACAGGGAAAAATGAGCAGTTCTTC; CDR3: CAWSPGIVTGKNEQFF
J: TRBJ2-5; D: NA; V: TRBV4-2; size: NA; DNA: TGTGCCAGCAGCCAAGATCGGGCTCTTCGGGAGACCCAGTACTTC; CDR3: CASSQDRALRETQYF
J: TRBJ2-3; D: NA; V: TRBV7-2; size: NA; DNA: TGTGCCAGCAGCTGGGGACTTGGCACAGATACGCAGTATTTT; CDR3: CASSWGLGTDTQYF
J: TRBJ1-4; D: NA; V: TRBV19; size: NA; DNA: TGTGCCAGTAGAGCAGCAAGTTTAACAACTAATGAAAAACTGTTTTTT; CDR3: CASRAASLTTNEKLFF
J: TRBJ1-6; D: NA; V: TRBV4-2; size: NA; DNA: TGTGCCAGCAGCCAGGGGTACCAGGGAAACTCACCCCTCCACTTT; CDR3: CASSQGYQGNSPLHF
J: TRBJ2-7; D: TRBD1; V: TRBV18; size: NA; DNA: TGTGCCAGCTCACGCCGGGACAGAGACTACGAGCAGTACTTC; CDR3: CASSRRDRDYEQYF
J: TRBJ2-7; D: NA; V: TRBV2; size: NA; DNA: TGTGCCAGCAGGGAACAGGGCGACGAGCAGTACTTC; CDR3: CASREQGDEQYF
J: TRBJ2-2; D: NA; V: TRBV7-9; size: NA; DNA: TGTGCCGTCCGGGATCTACGGGGAACCCTAAACACCGGGGAGCTGTTTTTT; CDR3: CAVRDLRGTLNTGELFF
J: TRBJ2-2; D: NA; V: TRBV29-1; size: NA; DNA: TGCAGCGTCCGAAAGGCAGGGGCGCCAAACACCGGGGAGCTGTTTTTT; CDR3: CSVRKAGAPNTGELFF
J: TRBJ2-2; D: NA; V: TRBV9; size: NA; DNA: TGTGCCAGCAGCGTAGGGGGCAGGGCGGGCACCGGGGAGCTGTTTTTT; CDR3: CASSVGGRAGTGELFF
J: TRBJ1-1; D: NA; V: TRBV7-9; size: NA; DNA: TGTGCCAGCAGCCAGCCAGAGAACACTGAAGCTTTCTTT; CDR3: CASSQPENTEAFF
J: TRBJ2-2; D: NA; V: TRBV19; size: NA; DNA: TGTGCCAGTACCGCCGGCCCGGGGGTGAACACCGGGGAGCTGTTTTTT; CDR3: CASTAGPGVNTGELFF